Here is one T cell receptor beta chain with its context. The antigen is not known. No fewer than two post-ART and no fewer than one pre-ART PBMC samples existed for each donor. Germline V gene sequence: CDR1 SGHNT, CDR2 YENEEA. V shed 0 bases, J shed 11 bases, and the junction held 9 bases outside the gene matches. This CDR3 is 15 amino acids long. This sample was taken from a study of long-term antiretroviral therapy in people with HIV. For the study at large: The immediate-ART recommendation dates to 2015, and the earliest samples predate it by about a decade. Study observations and caveats: Against controls, HIV repertoires showed narrower ranges of CDR3 length. Patients on ART gained diversity, which nonetheless stayed below transplant donor controls.

At survey level, the immunoSEQ assay was run in its v3.0 version. The assay was immunoSEQ multiplex PCR, and TCRdb's table has in-frame clones only and misses some. The sample records some 23,000 clones, around 80% being singletons. The specimen was unsorted PBMCs, collected 1.2 years after starting antiretroviral therapy. This receptor was obtained from a woman between 40 and 55 years old with HIV. The rearrangement joins TRBV11-3 to TRBJ1-1, with TRBD1 matching over 10 bases. CDR3 region: CASSLDQGTGARAFF. Here the CDR3 DNA reads TGTGCCAGCAGCTTAGATCAGGGGACAGGGGCCCGGGCTTTCTTT.